A selection of T cell receptor beta chains follows, all from one sample in a study of blood T cell repertoires in COVID-19. Produced via immunoSEQ multiplex PCR; TCRdb's table is partial and in-frame only. This table has tens of thousands of clones, roughly 88% appearing once. Sequencing was carried out using peripheral blood. These receptors all stem from a man aged 60-69 years with acute or convalescent COVID-19. The CDR3 runs from the conserved cysteine through the conserved F or W. Each record gives: V gene, D gene, clone size, J gene, CDR3 DNA, CDR3 protein. The D gene is left open where the match is weak. Size values are once, few and many counts, or a class for expanded clones, and some rows have none.

V gene: TRBV18
D gene: TRBD2
clone size: .
J gene: TRBJ2-2
CDR3 DNA: TGTGCCAGCTCACCACCAGCGGGAGTCACCGGGGAGCTGTTTTTT
CDR3 protein: CASSPPAGVTGELFF

V gene: TRBV30
D gene: .
clone size: .
J gene: TRBJ2-3
CDR3 DNA: TGTGCCTGGAGTGGGGCCGGGGTATCAATAGATACGCAGTATTTT
CDR3 protein: CAWSGAGVSIDTQYF

V gene: TRBV19
D gene: .
clone size: .
J gene: TRBJ2-7
CDR3 DNA: TGTGCCAGTAGCCACACCCCAGGGCGACACGAGCAGTACTTC
CDR3 protein: CASSHTPGRHEQYF

V gene: TRBV28
D gene: TRBD2
clone size: .
J gene: TRBJ2-1
CDR3 DNA: TGTGCCAGCAGTTTTGATAGACTAGCAGCCTACAATGAGCAGTTCTTC
CDR3 protein: CASSFDRLAAYNEQFF

V gene: TRBV30
D gene: TRBD1
clone size: .
J gene: TRBJ2-1
CDR3 DNA: TGTGCCTGGAGTGGGCCGACAGGGCTTCAGCAGTTCTTC
CDR3 protein: CAWSGPTGLQQFF

V gene: TRBV11-2
D gene: TRBD2
clone size: .
J gene: TRBJ2-1
CDR3 DNA: TGTGCCAGCAGCTCACTAGCGGGAGGGCCGAGCTCCTACAATGAGCAGTTCTTC
CDR3 protein: CASSSLAGGPSSYNEQFF

V gene: TRBV11-2
D gene: .
clone size: .
J gene: TRBJ2-1
CDR3 DNA: TGTGCCAGCAGCCCCATCCGGAGCTCCTACAATGAGCAGTTCTTC
CDR3 protein: CASSPIRSSYNEQFF

V gene: TRBV7-9
D gene: .
clone size: .
J gene: TRBJ2-1
CDR3 DNA: TGTGCCAGCAGCTTAGGGTCCCTCGCGGAGCAGTTCTTC
CDR3 protein: CASSLGSLAEQFF

V gene: TRBV27
D gene: .
clone size: .
J gene: TRBJ1-5
CDR3 DNA: TGTGCCAGTGCCGACCGGGGGTCCAATCAGCCCCAGCATTTT
CDR3 protein: CASADRGSNQPQHF

V gene: TRBV15
D gene: .
clone size: once
J gene: TRBJ1-3
CDR3 DNA: TGTGCCACCAGCAGGAACAGGGTGAGCACCATATATTTT
CDR3 protein: CATSRNRVSTIYF

V gene: TRBV24-1
D gene: TRBD2
clone size: .
J gene: TRBJ2-3
CDR3 DNA: TGTGCCACCAGTGACCCCACTAGCGGAAGCACAGATACGCAGTATTTT
CDR3 protein: CATSDPTSGSTDTQYF

V gene: TRBV27
D gene: .
clone size: .
J gene: TRBJ1-6
CDR3 DNA: TGTGCCAGCAGTTTCAGAGGGGGATATAATTCACCCCTCCACTTT
CDR3 protein: CASSFRGGYNSPLHF

V gene: TRBV6-6
D gene: TRBD1
clone size: .
J gene: TRBJ1-4
CDR3 DNA: TGTGCCAGCAGTTCCAACAGGGGCACTAATGAAAAACTGTTTTTT
CDR3 protein: CASSSNRGTNEKLFF

V gene: TRBV25-1
D gene: TRBD1
clone size: .
J gene: TRBJ2-1
CDR3 DNA: TGTGCCAGCAGAGGACAGGGACGGAATGAGCAGTTCTTC
CDR3 protein: CASRGQGRNEQFF

V gene: TRBV30
D gene: .
clone size: .
J gene: TRBJ2-7
CDR3 DNA: TGTGCCTGGACCCGAGGAGGGAACGAGCAGTACTTC
CDR3 protein: CAWTRGGNEQYF

V gene: TRBV30
D gene: TRBD2
clone size: .
J gene: TRBJ2-1
CDR3 DNA: TGTGCCTGGAGTGTACGGGGAGGGCAGGCTGGGGTCTTC
CDR3 protein: CAWSVRGGQAGVF

V gene: TRBV28
D gene: TRBD2
clone size: .
J gene: TRBJ2-1
CDR3 DNA: TGTGCCAGCAGCGATACTAGCGGGAGCATCAATGAGCAGTTCTTC
CDR3 protein: CASSDTSGSINEQFF

V gene: TRBV6-5
D gene: TRBD2
clone size: .
J gene: TRBJ2-1
CDR3 DNA: TGTGCCAGCAGTATAGCGGGACGGGACCCTGAGCAGTTCTTC
CDR3 protein: CASSIAGRDPEQFF

V gene: TRBV12-5
D gene: TRBD1
clone size: .
J gene: TRBJ2-5
CDR3 DNA: TGTGCTAGTGGGACAGGGGGGCAAGAGACCCAGTACTTC
CDR3 protein: CASGTGGQETQYF

V gene: TRBV5-1
D gene: TRBD1
clone size: few
J gene: TRBJ1-1
CDR3 DNA: TGCGCCAGCAGCTTATCAGGGGACAGGCGACAAGCTGAAGCTTTCTTT
CDR3 protein: CASSLSGDRRQAEAFF

V gene: TRBV5-1
D gene: .
clone size: .
J gene: TRBJ1-2
CDR3 DNA: TGCGCCAGCAGCTTCCGGGGGGGCCCTGGCTATGGCTACACCTTC
CDR3 protein: CASSFRGGPGYGYTF

V gene: TRBV27
D gene: TRBD2
clone size: .
J gene: TRBJ2-7
CDR3 DNA: TGTGCCAGCAGTTTGGGCGGGAGGGTTTCCTACGAGCAGTACTTC
CDR3 protein: CASSLGGRVSYEQYF

V gene: TRBV2
D gene: TRBD2
clone size: .
J gene: TRBJ2-1
CDR3 DNA: TGTGCCAGCAGTCTAGCGGAACTTTCCTACAATGAGCAGTTCTTC
CDR3 protein: CASSLAELSYNEQFF

V gene: TRBV27
D gene: TRBD1
clone size: .
J gene: TRBJ1-6
CDR3 DNA: TGTGCCAGCAGTTTAGAGGGGGCTAATTCACCCCTCCACTTT
CDR3 protein: CASSLEGANSPLHF

V gene: TRBV19
D gene: .
clone size: once
J gene: TRBJ1-5
CDR3 DNA: TGTGCCAGTAGTATAGGGCAGTACAATCAGCCCCAGCATTTT
CDR3 protein: CASSIGQYNQPQHF

V gene: TRBV18
D gene: TRBD2
clone size: .
J gene: TRBJ2-1
CDR3 DNA: TGTGCCAGCTCACCCGTAGCGGGGGACAATGAGCAGTTCTTC
CDR3 protein: CASSPVAGDNEQFF

V gene: TRBV28
D gene: .
clone size: .
J gene: TRBJ1-6
CDR3 DNA: TGTGCCAGCAGTTTACTCCGGCAGGGAGGCTCACCCCTCCACTTT
CDR3 protein: CASSLLRQGGSPLHF

V gene: TRBV6-6
D gene: TRBD1
clone size: few
J gene: TRBJ1-1
CDR3 DNA: TGTGCCAGCAGAGACAGCAGGGGGCTTGAGGCTTTCTTT
CDR3 protein: CASRDSRGLEAFF

V gene: TRBV9
D gene: TRBD1
clone size: .
J gene: TRBJ1-2
CDR3 DNA: TGTGCCAGCAGCGTAGTCGGGGACAGCGCTATTGGCTACACCTTC
CDR3 protein: CASSVVGDSAIGYTF

V gene: TRBV19
D gene: .
clone size: .
J gene: TRBJ1-1
CDR3 DNA: TGTGCCAGTAGTGCCGCGACAACGAACACTGAAGCTTTCTTT
CDR3 protein: CASSAATTNTEAFF

V gene: TRBV18
D gene: .
clone size: .
J gene: TRBJ1-1
CDR3 DNA: TGTGCCAGCTCACCTGGGCGGGCGAACACTGAAGCTTTCTTT
CDR3 protein: CASSPGRANTEAFF

V gene: TRBV27
D gene: .
clone size: .
J gene: TRBJ2-2
CDR3 DNA: TGTGCCAGCAGTCAGCGGACGAACACCGGGGAGCTGTTTTTT
CDR3 protein: CASSQRTNTGELFF

V gene: TRBV3-1/TRBV3-2
D gene: TRBD2
clone size: .
J gene: TRBJ2-2
CDR3 DNA: TGTGCCAGCAGCCTCCTTAGCGGGTCGATCGGGGAGCTGTTTTTT
CDR3 protein: CASSLLSGSIGELFF

V gene: TRBV25-1
D gene: .
clone size: .
J gene: TRBJ2-7
CDR3 DNA: TGTGCCAGCAGGCCGACAGGTTCCTACGAGCAGTACTTC
CDR3 protein: CASRPTGSYEQYF

V gene: TRBV3-1/TRBV3-2
D gene: TRBD2
clone size: .
J gene: TRBJ2-1
CDR3 DNA: TGTGCCAGCAGCCATCTCTCTAGCGGGACCTACAATGAGCAGTTCTTC
CDR3 protein: CASSHLSSGTYNEQFF

V gene: TRBV28
D gene: TRBD2
clone size: .
J gene: TRBJ2-7
CDR3 DNA: TGTGCCAGCAGTTTATCCCTACAAGTCGGGACTAGCGTCCACGAGCAGTACTTC
CDR3 protein: CASSLSLQVGTSVHEQYF

V gene: TRBV5-5
D gene: TRBD1
clone size: once
J gene: TRBJ1-2
CDR3 DNA: TGTGCCAGCAGCTTGACAGGGGGGAGCTACACCTTC
CDR3 protein: CASSLTGGSYTF

V gene: TRBV2
D gene: TRBD2
clone size: .
J gene: TRBJ2-7
CDR3 DNA: TGTGCCAGCAGTGGACTAGCGAGATCCTACGAGCAGTACTTC
CDR3 protein: CASSGLARSYEQYF

V gene: TRBV19
D gene: TRBD2
clone size: .
J gene: TRBJ2-7
CDR3 DNA: TGTGCCAGTAGGGGGACTAGCGGGAACAGCTACGAGCAGTACTTC
CDR3 protein: CASRGTSGNSYEQYF

V gene: TRBV6-2/TRBV6-3
D gene: TRBD2
clone size: .
J gene: TRBJ2-5
CDR3 DNA: TGTGCCAGCAGTTACCCCCCCATAGCGGGAGTCGAGACCCAGTACTTC
CDR3 protein: CASSYPPIAGVETQYF